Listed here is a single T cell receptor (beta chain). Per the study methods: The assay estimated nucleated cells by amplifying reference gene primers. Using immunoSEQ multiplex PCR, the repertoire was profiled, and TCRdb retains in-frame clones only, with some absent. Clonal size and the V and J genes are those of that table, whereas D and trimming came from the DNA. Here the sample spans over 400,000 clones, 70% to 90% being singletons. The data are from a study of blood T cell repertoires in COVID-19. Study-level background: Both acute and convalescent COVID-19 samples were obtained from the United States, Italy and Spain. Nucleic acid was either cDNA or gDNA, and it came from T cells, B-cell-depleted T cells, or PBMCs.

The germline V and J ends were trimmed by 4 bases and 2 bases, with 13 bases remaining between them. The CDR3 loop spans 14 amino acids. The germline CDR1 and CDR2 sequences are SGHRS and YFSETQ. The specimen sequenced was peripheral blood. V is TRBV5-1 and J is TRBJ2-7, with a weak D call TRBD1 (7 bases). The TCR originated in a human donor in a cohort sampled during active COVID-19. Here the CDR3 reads CASSLPGGPYEQYF. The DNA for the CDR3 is TGCGCCAGCAGCCTCCCAGGGGGGCCCTACGAGCAGTACTTC.